The entry below describes one TCR beta chain. Its antigen is still unknown. Within one base of it there is no much larger clone, and no base qualities were kept. The data stem from a study of T cells after yellow fever vaccination (dated by TCRdb to the late 2010s). General notes on the study: The SMART-Seq v4 Ultra Low Input RNA kit was used to prepare libraries from fractions with low cell numbers. To follow T-cell clones before and after primary and booster YFV17D yellow fever vaccination, bulk TCR alpha and beta repertoires were sequenced over time. Two healthy male donors made up the cohort, one aged 18 to 29 years and the other aged 30 to 40 years. Blood was drawn at multiple timepoints before and after primary and secondary immunization, with bulk PBMC replicates and cell subsets isolated. On the study overall, not on this receptor specifically: FACS-sorted repertoires could contain abundant contaminating clonotypes from the bulk population, so computational filtering was required. Compared with the primary T-cell response, the secondary T-cell response was faster but weaker, reaching its peak on day 5 rather than on day 15. A small share of clonotypes occurred in both CD4 and CD8 compartments, likely arising from convergent recombination. Most clones expanded after primary vaccination (around 96% of CD4 and around 88% of CD8) were re-detected after the booster, suggesting that broad memory maintenance occurred. Because only a couple of donors were included in the study, the extent to which the findings can be generalized is limited.

V and J are truncated by 8 bases and 0 bases respectively, leaving an intervening sequence of 10 bases. The CDR3, from cysteine to phenylalanine, totals 13 residues. Only the CDR3 DNA is retained, 39 bases long and in frame from the first base. The treatment or condition label, as the study defines it: live attenuated yellow fever vaccine strain. A standard Ficoll-Paque protocol was used to isolate PBMCs from peripheral blood. Dynabeads CD4 and CD8 positive selection kits were used to isolate the CD4 and CD8 T-cell fractions. RNA was extracted with TriZol from bulk PBMCs, CD4 and CD8 fractions, and dextramer-positive and dextramer-negative fractions. Sequencing took place on an Illumina NovaSeq 6000. TCR cDNA was made using 5'RACE template switching, a step that added a universal primer site and unique molecular identifiers. cDNA synthesis was primed from both the TCR alpha and TCR beta constant segments. Two PCR steps were used to amplify libraries, with sample barcodes and sequencing adapters being added in the second step. Sequencing of libraries was performed on Illumina HiSeq 2500 (2x100 bp) or NovaSeq (2x150 bp). The study's own analysis went as follows. Demultiplexing of reads and collapsing into UMI consensus sequences were performed with MIGEC, and V(D)J alignment was carried out with MiXCR. Vaccine-responding clonotypes were identified with edgeR using replicate PBMC samples, with FDR below 0.01 and a log2 fold change above 5 up to day 15 being required. Each bulk clonotype received a CD4 or CD8 identity based on whether the sequenced CD4 or CD8 repertoire contained that clonotype at higher abundance. The raw public data were reprocessed by TCRdb itself: fastp quality trimming at Q25, MiXCR clonotype calling, in-frame beta chains only. Each record represents a unique CDR3 protein, reported with the most common genes and DNA among its rows. These V and J calls are TCRdb output, not the study's own analysis. This sample comprises 150,000 to 200,000 distinct CDR3 sequences, about 11% of them detected only once. About 38% of the sample is held by the ten biggest clonotypes.

This TCR was recovered from a man between 18 and 29 years old who received the YFV17D yellow fever vaccine. Here the sequenced sample was CD8+ T cells sorted from PBMCs, taken 15 days after the yellow fever booster vaccination. The V gene is TRBV12-3 or TRBV12-4 and the J gene is TRBJ1-1, with TRBD1 tentatively as D gene (6 bases match). DNA sequence: TGTGCCAGCGGTAGGGGGTTGAACACTGAAGCTTTCTTT. It encodes CASGRGLNTEAFF.